A single sample is the source of the 22 T cell receptor beta chains below, sequenced in a study of cytomegalovirus exposure and HLA in healthy donors. Researchers ran the PCR with 60 Vbeta and 13 Jbeta primers. Generated by immunoSEQ multiplex PCR, the TCRdb table keeps only in-frame clones and is missing some. The repertoire holds 95,000 to 110,000 clones, over 60% seen once, with roughly 4.9% in the top ten. The source material was PBMCs. Receptors originate from a woman in her late teens or twenties in good health and CMV-seropositive.

V is TRBV11-3 and J is TRBJ1-1; D is ambiguous. V shed 0 bases and J shed 2 bases, with 4 bases lying between them. CDR3 length: 13 amino acids. From germline, CDR1 is SGHNT and CDR2 YENEEA. CDR3 sequence reads: CASSLEANTEAFF. CDR3 DNA sequence: TGTGCCAGCAGCTTAGAGGCCAACACTGAAGCTTTCTTT.

The rearrangement links TRBV6-1 to TRBJ1-2, with 10 bases identical to TRBD1. V gave up 6 bases and J gave up 4 bases; unmatched junction bases: 5. Germline V lookup: CDR1 MNHNS, CDR2 SASEGT. The CDR3 runs to 14 residues. The CDR3 DNA reads as TGTGCCAGCAGCCGGGACAGGGGAGGCTATGGCTACACCTTC. This encodes CASSRDRGGYGYTF.

The chain combines TRBV7-3 with TRBJ2-6, with a tentative D call TRBD1 (6 bases). From germline, CDR1 is SGHTA and CDR2 FQGTGA. CDR3 length: 14 residues. The V end was cut by 8 bases, the J end by 2 bases, with 10 bases between. CDR3 protein: CASAPGAGANVLTF. CDR3 DNA sequence: TGTGCCAGCGCTCCAGGGGCTGGGGCCAACGTCCTGACTTTC.

The rearrangement joins TRBV10-3 to TRBJ1-4; D may be TRBD1 (5 bases). The CDR3 has 14 amino acids. V gave up 5 bases and J gave up 4 bases, with 11 bases separating them. Per the germline V gene, CDR1 is ENHRY and CDR2 is SYGVKD. The CDR3 coding sequence is TGTGCCATCAGTTTAGACAGCGATAATGAAAAACTGTTTTTT. Its protein product is CAISLDSDNEKLFF.

This clone has a handful of counts. The rearrangement joins TRBV2 to TRBJ1-5; TRBD1 might be the D (5 bases). Per the germline V gene, CDR1 is SNHLY and CDR2 is FYNNEI. V was trimmed by 8 bases and J by 5 bases, leaving 13 bases between them. This CDR3 is built from 13 residues. CDR3 protein: CASVARGDQPQHF. CDR3 DNA: TGTGCCAGCGTTGCTCGGGGGGATCAGCCCCAGCATTTT.

This chain uses TRBV28 with TRBJ2-1; 8 nucleotides match TRBD1. The CDR3 contains 15 residues. Trimming at V came to 2 bases and at J to 4 bases, leaving 4 bases not matched to a gene. Germline V gives CDR1 MDHEN, CDR2 SYDVKM. CDR3 sequence reads: CASSLRQGSYNEQFF. The CDR3, as DNA: TGTGCCAGCAGTTTAAGACAGGGGTCGTACAATGAGCAGTTCTTC.

The rearrangement joins TRBV28 to TRBJ1-6; 8 bases match TRBD1. The germline V gene encodes CDR1 MDHEN and CDR2 SYDVKM. The trim removed 7 bases at V and 7 bases at J, leaving 6 bases unmatched. The CDR3 consists of 14 residues. The CDR3 loop is CASITRQGNSPLHF. CDR3 nucleotide sequence: TGTGCCAGCATCACACGACAGGGGAATTCACCCCTCCACTTT.

This clone was seen just once. The rearrangement links TRBV14 to TRBJ2-1; TRBD2 agrees at 8 bases. The V and J ends lost 0 bases and 2 bases, in that order; junction bases with no gene match: 6. The germline V gene has CDR1 SGHDN and CDR2 FVKESK. The CDR3 is 17 residues long. CDR3 residues: CASSQDWGSGTYNEQFF. The CDR3 region has the DNA TGTGCCAGCAGCCAAGATTGGGGTAGCGGGACCTACAATGAGCAGTTCTTC.

V usage is TRBV4-2 and J usage is TRBJ2-7; TRBD2 might be the D (5 bases). V lost 3 bases, J lost 0 bases, and 9 bases lay in between. CDR1 is LGHNA and CDR2 is YNFKEQ in the germline V gene. The CDR3 sequence is 14 residues long. The CDR3 is CASSQPRDSYEQYF. The CDR3 bases are TGTGCCAGCAGCCAGCCCCGGGACTCCTACGAGCAGTACTTC.

The CDR3 loop reads CAWRSGGQGKSFVKNIQYF. For the CDR3, the DNA is TGTGCCTGGAGGTCGGGGGGACAGGGAAAATCGTTCGTCAAAAACATTCAGTACTTC. The chain links TRBV30 to TRBJ2-4; TRBD1 aligns across 9 bases. V was clipped by 3 bases and J by 3 bases; unmatched bases: 18. The CDR3 is 19 amino acids. Germline CDR1 GTSNPN, CDR2 SVGIG (reference sequence).

The chain uses TRBV29-1 and TRBJ2-1, with 11 bases fitting TRBD2. The CDR3 totals 14 residues. Trimming cost V 2 bases and J 9 bases; bases outside gene matches: 6. Germline V gene data show CDR1 as SQVTM and CDR2 as ANQGSEA. The chain's CDR3 is CSVEPLAGAGEQFF. CDR3 nucleotide sequence: TGCAGCGTTGAACCACTAGCGGGAGCTGGTGAGCAGTTCTTC.

This chain uses TRBV6-1 with TRBJ1-2, with no clear D. Germline V lookup: CDR1 MNHNS, CDR2 SASEGT. Trimming took off 5 bases at V and 2 bases at J, with 12 bases between the two ends. The CDR3 length is 14 residues. The CDR3 here is CASSPFTENYGYTF. DNA of the CDR3: TGTGCCAGCAGTCCCTTTACAGAGAACTATGGCTACACCTTC.

This sequence joins TRBV6-5 and TRBJ2-7; the D gene is possibly TRBD1 (6 bases). Germline values: CDR1 MNHEY, CDR2 SVGAGI. The CDR3 length is 14 residues. V was clipped by 2 bases and J by 4 bases, with 12 bases between them. The CDR3 DNA reads as TGTGCCAGCAGTTACAGGGGGTTTGGGTACGAGCAGTACTTC. Its translation: CASSYRGFGYEQYF.

The V and J genes are TRBV27 and TRBJ1-5; maybe TRBD1 (5 bases). CDR3 length: 14 residues. V dropped 2 bases and J dropped 2 bases, with 7 bases sitting between them. Looked up from germline, CDR1 is MNHEY and CDR2 is SMNVEV (reference sequence). The CDR3, as DNA: TGTGCCAGCAGTTTACAGGGCGGCAATCAGCCCCAGCATTTT. It encodes CASSLQGGNQPQHF.

The genes are TRBV12-5 and TRBJ2-7, with D maybe TRBD2 (5 bases). The CDR3 is 16 residues long. The V and J ends lost 0 bases and 6 bases respectively, with 18 bases between them. The germline V gene encodes CDR1 LGHNT and CDR2 FRNRAP. CDR3 protein: CASGLVTQPIGGEQYF. The CDR3 DNA reads TGTGCTAGTGGTTTGGTAACCCAACCGATCGGAGGCGAGCAGTACTTC.

The chain uses TRBV28 and TRBJ1-2; TRBD1 matches at 9 bases. Germline loops: CDR1 MDHEN, CDR2 SYDVKM. The ends lost 5 bases at V and 10 bases at J; junction bases unmatched: 11. The CDR3 consists of 14 residues. In DNA form, the CDR3 reads TGTGCCAGCAGTGTCCCGACAGGGGGTTCGGCCTACACCTTC. It is translated as CASSVPTGGSAYTF.

This clone was found a few times. The rearrangement joins TRBV5-5 to TRBJ2-7; 9 bases are shared with TRBD1. With V trimmed by 1 base and J by 7 bases, 9 bases remained unmatched. The CDR3 loop spans 15 amino acids. The germline gives CDR1 SGHKS, CDR2 YYEKEE (reference sequence). This CDR3 reads CASSLLGQGPREQYF. DNA of the CDR3: TGTGCCAGCAGCTTGTTGGGACAGGGTCCGAGGGAGCAGTACTTC. The full variable domain, rest sourced from reference TRBV5-5 and TRBJ2-7, is DAGVTQSPTHLIKTRGQQVTLRCSPISGHKSVSWYQQVLGQGPQFIFQYYEKEERGRGNFPDRFSARQFPNYSSELNVNALLLGDSALYLCASSLLGQGPREQYFGPGTRLTVT.

The chain employs TRBV5-4 and TRBJ1-6; TRBD1 agrees at 10 bases. Per germline, CDR1 SGHNT and CDR2 YYREEE (reference sequence). This CDR3 comprises 19 residues. The trim removed 4 bases at V and 0 bases at J, leaving 10 bases unmatched. CDR3 sequence reads: CASSKPTGGQSSYNSPLHF. In DNA, the CDR3 is TGTGCCAGCAGCAAACCGACAGGGGGCCAAAGCTCCTATAATTCACCCCTCCACTTT.

This chain links TRBV11-2 with TRBJ1-4; D is ambiguous. Germline values: CDR1 SGHAT, CDR2 FQNNGV. Deletions cut 1 base from V and 7 bases from J, with 10 bases between. This CDR3 is built from 14 residues. CDR3 loop: CASSLGMEAEKLFF. The CDR3 DNA reads TGTGCCAGCAGCTTAGGTATGGAGGCTGAAAAACTGTTTTTT.

The chain combines TRBV30 with TRBJ2-2; maybe TRBD2 (5 bases). The CDR3 contains 14 residues. V was cut by 2 bases and J by 0 bases, with 7 bases left in between. Germline V lookup: CDR1 GTSNPN, CDR2 SVGIG (reference sequence). CDR3: CAWSKLANTGELFF. CDR3 coding DNA: TGTGCCTGGAGTAAACTAGCGAACACCGGGGAGCTGTTTTTT. Filled out from reference TRBV30 and TRBJ2-2, the complete variable domain reads SQTIHQWPATLVQPVGSPLSLECTVEGTSNPNLYWYRQAAGRGLQLLFYSVGIGQISSEVPQNLSASRPQDRQFILSSKKLLLSDSGFYLCAWSKLANTGELFFGEGSRLTVL.

A few counts support this clone. The rearrangement joins TRBV19 to TRBJ1-1; 10 bases agree with TRBD1. Germline V gene lookup returns CDR1 LNHDA and CDR2 SQIVND (reference sequence). The CDR3 extends over 15 amino acids. Germline trimming cut 4 bases from V and 4 bases from J; bases unmatched to any gene: 6. CDR3 nucleotides: TGTGCCAGTAGTAGTGAGACAGGGGGCGGCACTGAAGCTTTCTTT. Translation: CASSSETGGGTEAFF.

This clone was counted a few times. This rearrangement joins TRBV18 to TRBJ1-1; maybe TRBD1 (6 bases). CDR1 is KGHSH and CDR2 is LQKENI in the germline V gene. This CDR3 spans 16 amino acids. The V end was cut by 3 bases, the J end by 1 base, with 15 bases between. The CDR3 region is CASSPPGGQGNTEAFF. The CDR3 DNA reads as TGTGCCAGCTCACCCCCGGGGGGGCAAGGGAACACTGAAGCTTTCTTT.